This T cell receptor (beta chain) comes out of a study of cytomegalovirus exposure and HLA in healthy donors. Whole-study results and caveats: Cytomegalovirus association was listed for around 170 TCR beta chains. The sole available immune exposure information was CMV serostatus.

As concerns this clone: What it binds is unknown.

While unrecorded immune exposures were likely, the donors were nominally healthy when sampled. This CDR3 spans 17 amino acids. CDR1 and CDR2 (germline): LGHNA, YNFKEQ. V was pared by 0 bases and J by 1 base, with 13 bases between. The PCR made use of 60 Vbeta and 13 Jbeta primers. TCRdb keeps only in-frame clones here, not all; method: immunoSEQ multiplex PCR. The profile shows roughly 110,000 clones, 65% to 80% of them singletons. This chain joins TRBV4-2 and TRBJ2-1; D remains ambiguous. Material for sequencing was PBMCs. The clonotype comes from a woman aged 45 to 65 in good health and CMV-seropositive. The CDR3 loop reads CASSQDLARGSYNEQFF. Here the CDR3 DNA reads TGTGCCAGCAGCCAAGATCTTGCCCGCGGTTCCTACAATGAGCAGTTCTTC.